This T cell receptor (beta chain) comes out of a study of blood T cells in healthy people across ages. Donors were healthy Caucasian individuals from Russia aged roughly 6 to 95. Next came a second PCR, run for about 7 to 12 cycles, which used a sample-barcoded 5' primer along with a J-beta primer mix. TCRdb reanalysed the 5' RACE reads using MiXCR and keeps one entry per CDR3 protein. This table holds 550,000 to 750,000 distinct CDR3 sequences, under 25% found once. Trimming took 5 bases from V and 2 from J, leaving 13 bases between them. The CDR3 is 16 residues long. Germline CDR1 and CDR2: MNHEY and SMNVEV (reference sequence).

Sample: blood. The receptor comes from a man between 65 and 85 years old in good health. The chain is built from TRBV27 and TRBJ1-6; D might be TRBD1 (5 bases). In DNA form, the CDR3 reads TGTGCCAGCAGTAGAAAGCCGGGGGCCTATAATTCACCCCTCCACTTT. Translated: CASSRKPGAYNSPLHF.